Shown below are 5 T cell receptor beta chains from a single sample sequenced in a study of T cells in Graves' hyperthyroidism and ophthalmopathy. TCR beta CDR3 regions were amplified from RNA transcripts. The TCR CDR3 first-round RT-PCR relied on the HTBI primer set. TCRdb re-called the multiplex PCR reads with MiXCR, one entry per CDR3 protein. The table has around 600,000 distinct CDR3 sequences, more than 15% seen once. Sequenced: blood. Receptors originate from a woman in her forties with Graves' ophthalmopathy.

This clonotype came up many times. The chain couples TRBV28 to TRBJ2-7; D may correspond to TRBD1 or TRBD2 (5 bases each). The CDR3 contains 15 residues. The germline gives CDR1 MDHEN, CDR2 SYDVKM. The ends were cut back, 4 bases at V and 0 bases at J, with 13 bases in the middle. CDR3 DNA sequence: TGTGCCAGCAGTTGGGACCCAAGGAGCTCCTACGAGCAGTACTTC. This gives the protein CASSWDPRSSYEQYF.

This clonotype was seen at least ten times. The chain carries TRBV11-3 and TRBJ2-2; no firm D call. V lost 6 bases to trimming and J lost 3 bases, with 2 bases between them. From germline, CDR1 is SGHNT and CDR2 YENEEA. CDR3 length: 11 residues. CDR3 sequence reads: CASRDTGELFF. CDR3 nucleotide sequence: TGTGCCAGCAGAGACACCGGGGAGCTGTTTTTT. Drawing the rest from reference TRBV11-3 and TRBJ2-2, the complete variable domain is EAGVVQSPRYKIIEKKQPVAFWCNPISGHNTLYWYLQNLGQGPELLIRYENEEAVDDSQLPKDRFSAERLKGVDSTLKIQPAELGDSAVYLCASRDTGELFFGEGSRLTVL.

The sample holds many counts of this clonotype. The rearrangement uses TRBV10-3 and TRBJ2-1, with D unresolved. Trimming shortened V by 3 bases and J by 8 bases, and 11 bases separated the two germline ends. The CDR3 is 13 residues long. From germline, CDR1 is ENHRY and CDR2 SYGVKD. The CDR3: CAISDGGAHEQFF. The CDR3 nucleotides read TGTGCCATCAGTGACGGCGGTGCCCATGAGCAGTTCTTC.

This clonotype has a count of ten or more. The chain links TRBV5-1 to TRBJ2-1; the match to TRBD1 covers 8 bases. CDR1 and CDR2 (germline): SGHRS, YFSETQ. J was trimmed by 0 bases and V by 4 bases; bases with no gene match: 3. The CDR3 is 15 amino acids. The CDR3 region is CASSGQGYSYNEQFF. DNA for the CDR3: TGCGCCAGCAGCGGACAGGGATACTCCTACAATGAGCAGTTCTTC.

This clonotype was seen repeatedly, ten times or more. J is TRBJ1-2 and V is TRBV27; D remains ambiguous. The CDR3 consists of 14 residues. Trimming pared 5 bases from V and 5 bases from J, leaving 15 bases between. CDR1 and CDR2 from the germline V gene are MNHEY and SMNVEV (reference sequence). The CDR3 nucleotides read TGTGCCAGCAGTCGTTCAGCGGGATGGTATGGCTACACCTTC. Its translation: CASSRSAGWYGYTF.